This T cell receptor (beta chain) derives from a study of blood T cell repertoires in COVID-19. At the level of the study: Acute and convalescent COVID-19 specimens originated in the United States, Italy and Spain. Sources were T cells, B-cell-depleted T cells, or PBMCs; the material itself was cDNA or gDNA.

Method: immunoSEQ multiplex PCR; TCRdb's copy keeps in-frame clones and lacks some. The sample has about 140,000 clones, about 70% seen once. Only one count was recorded for this clone. The CDR3 spans 15 residues. Germline CDR1 and CDR2: ENHRY and SYGVKD. Unmatched junction bases numbered 0, after V lost 2 bases and J lost 4 bases. This clonotype originated in an elderly man with acute or convalescent COVID-19. Sequenced: peripheral blood. V and J are TRBV10-3 and TRBJ2-6; 9 bases match TRBD2. CDR3 DNA sequence: TGTGCCATCAGTGAGGGACTAGCGGGGGCCAACGTCCTGACTTTC. The encoded protein is CAISEGLAGANVLTF.